The clone carrying this T cell receptor beta chain was seen many times. Its antigen remains unknown. This entry comes from a study of metastatic and nonmetastatic thyroid tumors. As for the study in general: Samples came from malignant and benign thyroid patients, and repertoires were compared across blood and tumor or nodule tissue. Study-level results: Reportedly, malignant thyroid tumors had significantly higher TCR beta diversity than benign nodules, in blood and tumor.

As processed by the authors: In papillary thyroid cancer, a distant-metastasis classifier was built using CDR3 differences across clinicopathological groups. TCRdb redid the clone calls on the PCR reads using MiXCR. TCRdb, not the original authors, processed these V and J calls. The sample yields 9,000 or so clones, roughly 15% seen once. The CDR3 consists of 14 residues. V was pared by 6 bases and J by 7 bases, with 19 bases between. The germline V gene encodes CDR1 DFQATT and CDR2 SNEGSKA (reference sequence). Treatment of any kind had been given to no patient before thyroid surgery. Sequenced material: blood. The sequence was obtained from a female donor with papillary thyroid cancer or a benign thyroid nodule (not recorded which). Some clones in this sample may be carry-over from other donors' samples. The chain combines TRBV20-1 with TRBJ1-5, with TRBD1 as a possible D gene (6 bases). CDR3 sequence: CSATTGGTWQPQHF. Here the CDR3 DNA reads TGCAGTGCAACGACAGGAGGGACCTGGCAGCCCCAGCATTTT.